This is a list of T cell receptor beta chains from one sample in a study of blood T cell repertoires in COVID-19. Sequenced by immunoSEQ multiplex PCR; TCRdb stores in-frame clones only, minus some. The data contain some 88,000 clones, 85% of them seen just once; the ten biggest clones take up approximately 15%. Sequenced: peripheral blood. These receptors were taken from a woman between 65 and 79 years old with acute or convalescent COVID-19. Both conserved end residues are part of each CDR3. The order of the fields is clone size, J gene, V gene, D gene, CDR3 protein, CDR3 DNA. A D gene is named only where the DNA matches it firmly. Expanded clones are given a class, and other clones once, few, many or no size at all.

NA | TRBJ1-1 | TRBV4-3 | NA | CASSQDDRTGVEAFF | TGCGCCAGCAGCCAAGATGATCGCACAGGTGTTGAAGCTTTCTTT
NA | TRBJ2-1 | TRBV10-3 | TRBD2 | CAIMTGTSGFSGEQFF | TGTGCCATCATGACTGGGACTAGCGGGTTTTCGGGAGAGCAGTTCTTC
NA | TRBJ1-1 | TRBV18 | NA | CASSPEVRGNTEAFF | TGTGCCAGCTCACCAGAGGTCAGGGGGAACACTGAAGCTTTCTTT
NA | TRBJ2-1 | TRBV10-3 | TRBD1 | CAIGQDKSSYNEQFF | TGTGCCATCGGACAGGACAAAAGCTCCTACAATGAGCAGTTCTTC
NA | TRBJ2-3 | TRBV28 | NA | CASSLGGTVTDTQYF | TGTGCCAGCAGTTTAGGGGGGACGGTCACAGATACGCAGTATTTT
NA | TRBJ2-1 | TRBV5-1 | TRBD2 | CASTKDSGSLSEQFF | TGCGCCAGCACCAAGGATAGCGGGAGTCTCAGTGAGCAGTTCTTC
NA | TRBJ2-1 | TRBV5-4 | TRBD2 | CASRYSGTPYNEQFF | TGTGCCAGCAGATATAGCGGGACCCCTTACAATGAGCAGTTCTTC
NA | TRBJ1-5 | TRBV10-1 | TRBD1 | CASSSTGLDQPQHF | TGCGCCAGCAGTTCGACAGGGCTCGATCAGCCCCAGCATTTT
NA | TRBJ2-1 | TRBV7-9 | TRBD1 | CASSLRTGGDNEQFF | TGTGCCAGCAGCTTGAGGACAGGGGGGGACAATGAGCAGTTCTTC
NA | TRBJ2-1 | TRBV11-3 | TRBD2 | CASSLAGGLNNEQFF | TGTGCCAGCAGCTTGGCGGGGGGCCTCAACAATGAGCAGTTCTTC
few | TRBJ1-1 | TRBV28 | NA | CASIGRMAPEAFF | TGTGCCAGCATTGGGAGGATGGCGCCTGAAGCTTTCTTT
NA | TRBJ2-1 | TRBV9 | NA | CASSVVSGLTSYNEQFF | TGTGCCAGCAGCGTAGTGTCAGGACTGACCTCCTACAATGAGCAGTTCTTC
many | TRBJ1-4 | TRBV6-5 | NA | CASRKGVNEKLFF | TGTGCCAGCCGCAAGGGGGTTAATGAAAAACTGTTTTTT
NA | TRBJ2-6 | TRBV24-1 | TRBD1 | CATSGTGAGANVLTF | TGTGCCACCAGCGGGACAGGGGCTGGGGCCAACGTCCTGACTTTC
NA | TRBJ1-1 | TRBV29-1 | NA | CSVAPPPVNTEAFF | TGCAGCGTTGCCCCCCCACCGGTTAACACTGAAGCTTTCTTT
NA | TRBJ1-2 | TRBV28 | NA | CASSLINYGYTF | TGTGCCAGCAGTTTAATAAACTATGGCTACACCTTC
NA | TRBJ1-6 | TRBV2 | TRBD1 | CASSDRGGRQLNSPLHF | TGTGCCAGCAGTGACCGAGGGGGCAGACAACTTAATTCACCCCTCCACTTT
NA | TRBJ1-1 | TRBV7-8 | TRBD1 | CASSLVFTRVGQVIEAFF | TGTGCCAGCAGCTTAGTTTTTACGCGGGTCGGACAGGTGATTGAAGCTTTCTTT
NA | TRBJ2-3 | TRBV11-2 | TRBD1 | CASSLRKGAFKSTDTQYF | TGTGCCAGCAGTCTTCGAAAGGGGGCGTTTAAAAGCACAGATACGCAGTATTTT
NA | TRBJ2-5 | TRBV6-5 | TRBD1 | CASSSQTGGQETQYF | TGTGCCAGCAGTTCCCAGACAGGGGGCCAAGAGACCCAGTACTTC